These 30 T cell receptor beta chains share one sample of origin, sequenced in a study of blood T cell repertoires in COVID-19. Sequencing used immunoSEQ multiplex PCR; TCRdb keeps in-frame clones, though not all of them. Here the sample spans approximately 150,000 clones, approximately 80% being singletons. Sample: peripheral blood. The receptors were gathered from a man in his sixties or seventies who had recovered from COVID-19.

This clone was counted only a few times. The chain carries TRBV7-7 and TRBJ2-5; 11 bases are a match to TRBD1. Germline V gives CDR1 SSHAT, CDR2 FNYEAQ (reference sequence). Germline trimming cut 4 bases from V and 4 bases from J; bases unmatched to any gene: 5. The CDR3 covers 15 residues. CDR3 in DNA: TGTGCCAGCAGCTCTGGGACAGGGGGTGGAGAGACCCAGTACTTC. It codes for CASSSGTGGGETQYF. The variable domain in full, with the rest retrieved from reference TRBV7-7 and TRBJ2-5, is GAGVSQSPRYKVTKRGQDVTLRCDPISSHATLYWYQQALGQGPEFLTYFNYEAQPDKSGLPSDRFSAERPEGSISTLTIQRTEQRDSAMYRCASSSGTGGGETQYFGPGTRLLVL.

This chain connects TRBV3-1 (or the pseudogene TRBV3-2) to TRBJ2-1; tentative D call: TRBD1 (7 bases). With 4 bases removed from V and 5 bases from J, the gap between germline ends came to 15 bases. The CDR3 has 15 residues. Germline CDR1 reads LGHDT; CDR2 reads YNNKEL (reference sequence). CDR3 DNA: TGTGCCAGCAGCCCCCCAGGGGGGCCAAACAATGAGCAGTTCTTC. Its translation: CASSPPGGPNNEQFF.

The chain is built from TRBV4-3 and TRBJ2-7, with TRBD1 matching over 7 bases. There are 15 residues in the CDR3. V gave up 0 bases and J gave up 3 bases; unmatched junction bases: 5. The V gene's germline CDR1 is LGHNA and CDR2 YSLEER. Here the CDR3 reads CASSQDRGSFYEQYF. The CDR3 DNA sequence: TGCGCCAGCAGCCAAGACAGGGGGTCCTTCTACGAGCAGTACTTC.

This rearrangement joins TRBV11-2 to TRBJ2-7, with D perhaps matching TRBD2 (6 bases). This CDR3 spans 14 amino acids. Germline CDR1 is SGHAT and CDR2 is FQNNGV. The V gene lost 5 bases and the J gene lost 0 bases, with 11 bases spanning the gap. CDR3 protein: CASSLGLSSYEQYF. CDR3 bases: TGTGCCAGCAGCCTAGGACTATCCTCCTACGAGCAGTACTTC. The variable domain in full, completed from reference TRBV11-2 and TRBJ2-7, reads EAGVAQSPRYKIIEKRQSVAFWCNPISGHATLYWYQQILGQGPKLLIQFQNNGVVDDSQLPKDRFSAERLKGVDSTLKIQPAKLEDSAVYLCASSLGLSSYEQYFGPGTRLTVT.

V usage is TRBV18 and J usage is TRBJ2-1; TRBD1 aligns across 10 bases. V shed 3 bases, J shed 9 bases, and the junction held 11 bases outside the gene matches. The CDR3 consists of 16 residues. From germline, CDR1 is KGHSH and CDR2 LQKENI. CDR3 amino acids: CASSPGTGVLGGEQFF. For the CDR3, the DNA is TGTGCCAGCTCACCCGGGACAGGGGTTTTAGGAGGTGAGCAGTTCTTC.

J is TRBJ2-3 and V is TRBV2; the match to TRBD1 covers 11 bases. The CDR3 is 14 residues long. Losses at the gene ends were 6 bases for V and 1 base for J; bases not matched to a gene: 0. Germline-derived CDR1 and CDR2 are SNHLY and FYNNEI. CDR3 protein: CASRDRGRTDTQYF. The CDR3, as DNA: TGTGCCAGCAGGGACAGGGGGCGCACAGATACGCAGTATTTT.

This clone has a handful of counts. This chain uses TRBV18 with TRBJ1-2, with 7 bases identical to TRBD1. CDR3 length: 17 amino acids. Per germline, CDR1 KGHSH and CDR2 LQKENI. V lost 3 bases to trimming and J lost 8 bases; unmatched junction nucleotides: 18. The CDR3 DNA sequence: TGTGCCAGCTCACCCGATGGAGGCACACAGGGGACTAGAGGCTACACCTTC. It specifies CASSPDGGTQGTRGYTF. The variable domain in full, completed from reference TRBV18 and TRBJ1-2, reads NAGVMQNPRHLVRRRGQEARLRCSPMKGHSHVYWYRQLPEEGLKFMVYLQKENIIDESGMPKERFSAEFPKEGPSILRIQQVVRGDSAAYFCASSPDGGTQGTRGYTFGSGTRLTVV.

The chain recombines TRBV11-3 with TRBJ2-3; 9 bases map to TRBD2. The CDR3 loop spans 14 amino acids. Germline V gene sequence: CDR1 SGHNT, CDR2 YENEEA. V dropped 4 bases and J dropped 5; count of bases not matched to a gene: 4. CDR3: CASSSSGMVDTQYF. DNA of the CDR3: TGTGCCAGCAGCTCTAGCGGGATGGTAGATACGCAGTATTTT.

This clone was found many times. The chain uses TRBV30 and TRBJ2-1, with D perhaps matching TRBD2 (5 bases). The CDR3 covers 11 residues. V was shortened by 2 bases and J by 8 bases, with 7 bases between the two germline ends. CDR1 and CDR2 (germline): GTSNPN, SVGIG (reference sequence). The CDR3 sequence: CAWSSGDEQFF. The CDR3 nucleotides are TGTGCCTGGAGTTCCGGGGATGAGCAGTTCTTC.

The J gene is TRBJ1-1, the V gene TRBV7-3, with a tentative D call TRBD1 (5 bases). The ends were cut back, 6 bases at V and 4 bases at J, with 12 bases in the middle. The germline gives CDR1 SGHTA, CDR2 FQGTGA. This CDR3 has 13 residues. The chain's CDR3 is CASSSQEGTEAFF. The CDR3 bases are TGTGCCAGCAGTTCACAGGAGGGCACTGAAGCTTTCTTT.

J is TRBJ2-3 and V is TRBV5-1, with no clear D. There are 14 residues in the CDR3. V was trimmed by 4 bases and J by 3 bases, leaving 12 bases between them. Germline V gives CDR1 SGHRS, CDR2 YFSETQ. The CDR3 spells CASSRSEPTDTQYF. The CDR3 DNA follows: TGCGCCAGCAGCCGGTCGGAGCCTACAGATACGCAGTATTTT.

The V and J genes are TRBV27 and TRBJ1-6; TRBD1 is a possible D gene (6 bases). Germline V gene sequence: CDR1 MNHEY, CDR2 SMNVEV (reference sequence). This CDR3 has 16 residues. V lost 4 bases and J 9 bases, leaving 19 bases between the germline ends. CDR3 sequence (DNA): TGTGCCAGCAGTTCTACGGTTGGGTACAGGGCTTCACCCCTCCACTTT. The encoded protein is CASSSTVGYRASPLHF.

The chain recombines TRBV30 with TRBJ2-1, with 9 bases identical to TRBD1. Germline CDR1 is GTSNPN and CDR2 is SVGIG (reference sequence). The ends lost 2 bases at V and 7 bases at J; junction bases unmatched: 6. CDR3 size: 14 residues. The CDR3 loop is CAWSPGTGRNEQFF. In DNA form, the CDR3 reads TGTGCCTGGAGTCCAGGGACAGGGAGGAATGAGCAGTTCTTC.

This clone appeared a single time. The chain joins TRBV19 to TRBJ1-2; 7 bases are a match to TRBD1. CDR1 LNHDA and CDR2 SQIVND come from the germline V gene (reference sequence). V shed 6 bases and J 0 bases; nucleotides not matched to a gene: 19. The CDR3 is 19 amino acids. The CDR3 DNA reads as TGTGCCAGTAGAACCCCGACAGGGAAAGGGGCCGGCGCTAACTATGGCTACACCTTC. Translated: CASRTPTGKGAGANYGYTF.

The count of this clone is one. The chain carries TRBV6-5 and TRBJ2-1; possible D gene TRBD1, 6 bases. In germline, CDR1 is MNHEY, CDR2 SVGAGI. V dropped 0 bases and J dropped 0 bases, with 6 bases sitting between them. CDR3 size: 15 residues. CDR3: CASSYSDSSYNEQFF. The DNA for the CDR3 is TGTGCCAGCAGTTACTCGGACAGCTCCTACAATGAGCAGTTCTTC.

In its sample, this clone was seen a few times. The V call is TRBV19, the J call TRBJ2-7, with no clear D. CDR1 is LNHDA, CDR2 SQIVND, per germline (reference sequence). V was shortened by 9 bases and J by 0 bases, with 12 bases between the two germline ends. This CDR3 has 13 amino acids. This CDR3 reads CASPPVSSYEQYF. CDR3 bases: TGTGCCAGCCCTCCAGTAAGCTCCTACGAGCAGTACTTC.

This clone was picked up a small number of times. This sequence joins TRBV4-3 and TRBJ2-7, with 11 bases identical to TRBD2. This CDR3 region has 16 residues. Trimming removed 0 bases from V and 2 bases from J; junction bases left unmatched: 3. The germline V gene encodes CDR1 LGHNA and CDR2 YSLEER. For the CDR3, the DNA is TGCGCCAGCAGCCAAGATAGACTAGCGGGAACCTACGAGCAGTACTTC. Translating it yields CASSQDRLAGTYEQYF.

CDR3 DNA sequence: TGTGCCAGCAGTTTACAGCTAGAAAGCTACACCTTC. Amino acids: CASSLQLESYTF. The chain employs TRBV12-3 or TRBV12-4 and TRBJ1-2, with D unclear. This CDR3 region has 12 residues. Trimming pared 2 bases from V and 9 bases from J, leaving 10 bases between.

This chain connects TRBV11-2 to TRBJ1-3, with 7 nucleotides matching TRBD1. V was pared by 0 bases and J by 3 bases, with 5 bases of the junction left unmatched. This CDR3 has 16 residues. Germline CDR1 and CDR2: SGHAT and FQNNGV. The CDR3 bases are TGTGCCAGCAGCTTAGAATTCGACAGGGTTGGAAACACCATATATTTT. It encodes CASSLEFDRVGNTIYF. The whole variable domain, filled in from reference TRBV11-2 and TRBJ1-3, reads EAGVAQSPRYKIIEKRQSVAFWCNPISGHATLYWYQQILGQGPKLLIQFQNNGVVDDSQLPKDRFSAERLKGVDSTLKIQPAKLEDSAVYLCASSLEFDRVGNTIYFGEGSWLTVV.

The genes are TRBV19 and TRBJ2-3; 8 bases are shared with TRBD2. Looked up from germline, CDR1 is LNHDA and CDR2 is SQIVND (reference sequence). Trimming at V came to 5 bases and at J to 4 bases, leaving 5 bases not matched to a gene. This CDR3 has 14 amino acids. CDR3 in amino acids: CASSPLAGSDTQYF. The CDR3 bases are TGTGCCAGTAGTCCCTTAGCGGGATCAGATACGCAGTATTTT.

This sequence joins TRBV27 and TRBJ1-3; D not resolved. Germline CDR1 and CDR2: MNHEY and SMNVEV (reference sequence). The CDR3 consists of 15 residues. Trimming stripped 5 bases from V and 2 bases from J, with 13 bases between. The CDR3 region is CASSEIPQAGNTIYF. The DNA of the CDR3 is TGTGCCAGCAGTGAGATCCCTCAGGCTGGAAACACCATATATTTT.

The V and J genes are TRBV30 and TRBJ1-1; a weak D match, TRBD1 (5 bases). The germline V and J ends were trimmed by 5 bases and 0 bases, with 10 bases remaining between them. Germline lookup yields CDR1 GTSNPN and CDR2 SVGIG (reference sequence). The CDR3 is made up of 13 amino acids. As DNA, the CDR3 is TGTGCCTGGGCCGGGGGGATGAACACTGAAGCTTTCTTT. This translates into CAWAGGMNTEAFF.

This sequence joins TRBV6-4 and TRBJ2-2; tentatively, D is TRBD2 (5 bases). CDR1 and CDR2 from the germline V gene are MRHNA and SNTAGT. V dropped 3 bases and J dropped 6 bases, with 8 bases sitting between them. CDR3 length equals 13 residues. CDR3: CASSEGSAGELFF. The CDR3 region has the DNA TGTGCCAGCAGTGAGGGTAGCGCCGGGGAGCTGTTTTTT.

CDR3 residues: CASSFLTSGRNFGEKQYF. The CDR3 DNA sequence: TGTGCCAGCAGTTTCCTGACTAGCGGGAGAAACTTCGGGGAAAAGCAGTACTTC. The chain carries TRBV27 and TRBJ2-7; 12 positions agree with TRBD2. The ends lost 3 bases at V and 8 bases at J; junction bases unmatched: 17. Germline CDR1 is MNHEY and CDR2 is SMNVEV (reference sequence). This CDR3 spans 18 amino acids.

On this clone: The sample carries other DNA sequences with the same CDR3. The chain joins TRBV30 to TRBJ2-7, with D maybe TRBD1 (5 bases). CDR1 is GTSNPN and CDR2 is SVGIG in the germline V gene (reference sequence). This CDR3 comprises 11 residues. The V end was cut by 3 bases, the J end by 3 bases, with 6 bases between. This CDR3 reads CAWSQGYEQYF. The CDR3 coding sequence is TGTGCCTGGAGCCAGGGCTACGAGCAGTACTTC.

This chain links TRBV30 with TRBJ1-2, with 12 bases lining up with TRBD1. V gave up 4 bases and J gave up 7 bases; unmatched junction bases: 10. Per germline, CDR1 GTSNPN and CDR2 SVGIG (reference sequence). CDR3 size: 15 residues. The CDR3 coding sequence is TGTGCCTGGATTTCCCCGGGACAGGGGGCCTCTGGCTACACCTTC. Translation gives CAWISPGQGASGYTF. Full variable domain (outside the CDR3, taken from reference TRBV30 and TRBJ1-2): SQTIHQWPATLVQPVGSPLSLECTVEGTSNPNLYWYRQAAGRGLQLLFYSVGIGQISSEVPQNLSASRPQDRQFILSSKKLLLSDSGFYLCAWISPGQGASGYTFGSGTRLTVV.

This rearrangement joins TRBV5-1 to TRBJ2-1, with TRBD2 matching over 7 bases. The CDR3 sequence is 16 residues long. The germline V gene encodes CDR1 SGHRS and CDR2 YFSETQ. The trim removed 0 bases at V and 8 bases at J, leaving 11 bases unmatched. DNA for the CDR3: TGCGCCAGCAGCTTGGCCCGGGGGGTGAGGGTCGATGAGCAGTTCTTC. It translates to CASSLARGVRVDEQFF.

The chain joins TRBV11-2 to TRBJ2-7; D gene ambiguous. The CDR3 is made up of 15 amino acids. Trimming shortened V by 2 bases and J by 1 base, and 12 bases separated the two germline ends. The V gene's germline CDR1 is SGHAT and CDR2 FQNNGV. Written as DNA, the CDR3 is TGTGCCAGCAGCTTAAGTCCCACAAGTTCCTACGAGCAGTACTTC. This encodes CASSLSPTSSYEQYF.

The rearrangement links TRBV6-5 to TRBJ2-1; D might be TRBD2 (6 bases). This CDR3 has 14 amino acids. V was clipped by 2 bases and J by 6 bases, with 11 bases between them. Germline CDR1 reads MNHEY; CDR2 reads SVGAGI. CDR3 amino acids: CASSYMQEGNEQFF. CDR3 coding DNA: TGTGCCAGCAGTTACATGCAGGAGGGCAATGAGCAGTTCTTC.

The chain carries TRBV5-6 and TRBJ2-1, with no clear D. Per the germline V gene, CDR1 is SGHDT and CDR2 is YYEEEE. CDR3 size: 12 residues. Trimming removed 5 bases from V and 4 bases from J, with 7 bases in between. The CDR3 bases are TGTGCCAGCAGTCCACAGTACAATGAGCAGTTCTTC. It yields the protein CASSPQYNEQFF.